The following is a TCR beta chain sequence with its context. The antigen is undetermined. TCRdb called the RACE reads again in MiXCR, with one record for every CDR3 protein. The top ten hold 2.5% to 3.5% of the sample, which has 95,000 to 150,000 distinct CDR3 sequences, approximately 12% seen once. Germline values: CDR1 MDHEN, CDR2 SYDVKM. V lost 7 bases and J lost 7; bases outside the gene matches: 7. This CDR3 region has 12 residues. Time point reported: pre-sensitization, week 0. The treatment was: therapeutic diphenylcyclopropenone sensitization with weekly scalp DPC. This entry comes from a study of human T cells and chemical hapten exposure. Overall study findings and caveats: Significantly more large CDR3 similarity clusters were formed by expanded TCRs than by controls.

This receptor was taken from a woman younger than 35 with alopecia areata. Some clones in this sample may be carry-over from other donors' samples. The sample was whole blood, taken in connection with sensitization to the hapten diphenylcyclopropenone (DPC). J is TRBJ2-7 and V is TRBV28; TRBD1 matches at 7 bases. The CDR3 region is CASNYRGVEQYF. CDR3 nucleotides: TGTGCCAGCAATTACAGGGGCGTGGAGCAGTACTTC.